A selection of T cell receptor beta chains follows, all from one sample in a study of patients and donors after allogeneic stem cell transplantation. TCRdb re-derived calls from the RT-PCR reads in MiXCR, one entry per CDR3 protein. In the table there are approximately 31,000 distinct CDR3 sequences, around 40% of which are singletons. The sequenced material came from blood, either unsorted or a sorted T cell fraction (not recorded which). All receptors come from a human donor who was either an allogeneic HSCT recipient or a stem cell or donor lymphocyte infusion donor (not recorded which). It is not recorded whose cells these are; they may come from a transplant donor. Both conserved end residues are part of each CDR3. The D gene is left open where the match is weak. Clone size is stated in some rows and not others, as once, few, many or a class when expanded.

d_gene	abundance	v_gene	j_gene	CDR3nt	CDR3aa
NA	NA	TRBV20-1	TRBJ1-3	TGCAGTGCTAGGGGACAAGCTGGAAACACCATATATTTT	CSARGQAGNTIYF
NA	few	TRBV6-5	TRBJ1-4	TGTGCCAGCAGCCGAGGGGAAAAACTGTTTTTT	CASSRGEKLFF
NA	once	TRBV20-1	TRBJ2-1	TGCAGTGCTAGATTCTCCGACCTTGGCTCCTACAATGAGCAGTTCTTC	CSARFSDLGSYNEQFF
NA	NA	TRBV4-3	TRBJ1-2	TGCGCCAGCAGCCAAGATGAAGGGGGGAACTATGGCTACACCTTC	CASSQDEGGNYGYTF
NA	NA	TRBV29-1	TRBJ2-7	TGCAGCGTTGACAAGGCGGGCGAGTCCTACGAGCAGTACTTC	CSVDKAGESYEQYF
TRBD2	few	TRBV12-3/TRBV12-4	TRBJ2-3	TGTGCCAGCAGTTTACGTGGCGGGGGAGACTCAGATACGCAGTATTTT	CASSLRGGGDSDTQYF
NA	NA	TRBV7-9	TRBJ1-2	TGTGCCAGCAGCCCTGAATATGGCTACACCTTC	CASSPEYGYTF
NA	few	TRBV7-9	TRBJ1-3	TGTGCCAGCAGCTTAGCGGGACCCTTCTCTGGAAACACCATATATTTT	CASSLAGPFSGNTIYF
NA	once	TRBV20-1	TRBJ1-3	TGCAGTGCTAGGATGGCGACAGGCTCTGGAAACACCATATATTTT	CSARMATGSGNTIYF
TRBD1	few	TRBV27	TRBJ1-2	TGTGCCAGCAGTCCCCCGGGACAGGTTTTCACCTTC	CASSPPGQVFTF
TRBD1	NA	TRBV7-6	TRBJ1-5	TGTGCCAGCAACCAGGGGGCACCTCCTCATCAGCCCCAGCATTTT	CASNQGAPPHQPQHF
NA	few	TRBV29-1	TRBJ1-2	TGCAGCGTCGCGGGGCCGCGTCGCGGCTACACCTTC	CSVAGPRRGYTF
TRBD1	NA	TRBV7-9	TRBJ2-1	TGTGCCAGCAGCTTGAGGACAGGGGGCAATGAGCAGTTCTTC	CASSLRTGGNEQFF
NA	many	TRBV29-1	TRBJ1-5	TGCAGCGTTAGGGTCGGCTTCAATCAGCCCCAGCATTTT	CSVRVGFNQPQHF
TRBD1	NA	TRBV20-1	TRBJ2-3	TGCAGTGCTAGAGACGGGACAGGGGGCGCGGGAGATACGCAGTATTTT	CSARDGTGGAGDTQYF
NA	NA	TRBV20-1	TRBJ2-3	TGCAGTGCTAGAGATCCCGGGACTTACACAGATACGCAGTATTTT	CSARDPGTYTDTQYF
TRBD2	few	TRBV3-1	TRBJ2-5	TGTGCCAGCAGCTCGGGGGGGCGAGAGACCCAGTACTTC	CASSSGGRETQYF
NA	NA	TRBV7-2	TRBJ2-3	TGTGCCAGCAGCTTTAAGCGGACAGATACGCAGTATTTT	CASSFKRTDTQYF
TRBD1	NA	TRBV6-2/TRBV6-3	TRBJ1-5	TGTGCCAGCAGTTACCCAACAGGGGTCGAGCATTTT	CASSYPTGVEHF
NA	NA	TRBV14	TRBJ2-7	TGTGCCAGCAGCTCATCCGGCCATCTGGACTACGAGCAGTACTTC	CASSSSGHLDYEQYF
TRBD1	few	TRBV12-3/TRBV12-4	TRBJ1-1	TGTGCCAGCAGGGATACAGGGGTAAACACTGAAGCTTTCTTT	CASRDTGVNTEAFF
NA	NA	TRBV7-9	TRBJ1-5	TGTGCCAGCAGCTTAGAGGTTGGGGTAAGCAATCAGCCCCAGCATTTT	CASSLEVGVSNQPQHF
NA	few	TRBV4-3	TRBJ2-5	TGCGCCAGCAGCTTTTGGGACGCCCCATCCGAGACCCAGTACTTC	CASSFWDAPSETQYF
TRBD2	NA	TRBV4-2	TRBJ2-5	TGTGCCAGCAGCCAAGGGACTAGCGGGAGTTTGGAGACCCAGTACTTC	CASSQGTSGSLETQYF
TRBD2	NA	TRBV7-2	TRBJ2-3	TGTGCCAGCAGCCGACCTAGCGGGAGATGGGCCACAGATACGCAGTATTTT	CASSRPSGRWATDTQYF
TRBD1	NA	TRBV7-9	TRBJ1-2	TGTGCCAGCAGCTCCGGGACAGGGGTAGCCTATGGCTACACCTTC	CASSSGTGVAYGYTF
NA	once	TRBV6-5	TRBJ2-7	TGTGCCAGCAGTTACTCGGAGGTCAGGGAGCAGTACTTC	CASSYSEVREQYF
NA	few	TRBV7-9	TRBJ1-1	TGTGCCAGCAGCGTCGGAAAGCAAGCTTTCTTT	CASSVGKQAFF
TRBD1	few	TRBV7-2	TRBJ1-6	TGTGCCAGCAGCCACCGGACAGGGCGGCATTCACCCCTCCACTTT	CASSHRTGRHSPLHF
NA	few	TRBV5-6	TRBJ1-6	TGTGCCAGCAGCCGGGGGAGGTTTTCACCCCTCCACTTT	CASSRGRFSPLHF
TRBD1	NA	TRBV7-9	TRBJ2-5	TGTGCCAGCAGCTTCGGGACAGCCGAAGAGACCCAGTACTTC	CASSFGTAEETQYF
NA	NA	TRBV14	TRBJ2-1	TGTGCCAGCAGCCAAAACCTTAAGGGACAGTTCTTC	CASSQNLKGQFF
NA	NA	TRBV20-1	TRBJ1-5	TGCAGTGCTAGAAGGGCAGGGGATCATCAGCCCCAGCATTTT	CSARRAGDHQPQHF
NA	NA	TRBV6-2/TRBV6-3	TRBJ2-1	TGTGCCAGCAGTTACTCCTACGCTGAGCAGTTCTTC	CASSYSYAEQFF
NA	NA	TRBV20-1	TRBJ2-1	TGCAGTGCTAGAGAACAATTCGATGAGCAGTTCTTC	CSAREQFDEQFF
NA	NA	TRBV20-1	TRBJ1-2	TGCAGTGCCCGTTCTTCAGCCGGAATCTATGGCTACACCTTC	CSARSSAGIYGYTF
TRBD1	few	TRBV20-1	TRBJ1-2	TGCAGTGCTAGCCCCGGACAGGTCCCTAACTATGGCTACACCTTC	CSASPGQVPNYGYTF
NA	few	TRBV7-6	TRBJ1-4	TGTGCCAGCAGCTTAGACACTCGTGCAACTAATGAAAAACTGTTTTTT	CASSLDTRATNEKLFF
TRBD1	NA	TRBV6-6	TRBJ1-2	TGTGCCAGCGGAGGCCGGGACAGCTATGGCTACACCTTC	CASGGRDSYGYTF
NA	few	TRBV7-9	TRBJ2-5	TGTGCCAGCAGCTTAATTCGACAAGAGACCCAGTACTTC	CASSLIRQETQYF
NA	few	TRBV3-1	TRBJ1-5	TGTGCCAGCAGCCAAGGAGGTCAGCCCCAGCATTTT	CASSQGGQPQHF
TRBD2	few	TRBV5-1	TRBJ2-3	TGCGCCAGCGGACTAGACTGGAGCACAGATACGCAGTATTTT	CASGLDWSTDTQYF
NA	NA	TRBV20-1	TRBJ1-3	TGCAGTGCTAGAGACCCCGGGGACACCTCTGGAAACACCATATATTTT	CSARDPGDTSGNTIYF
TRBD1	NA	TRBV4-3	TRBJ1-6	TGCGCCAGCAGCCAAGATTGGGCAGGGGGCGATTCACCCCTCCACTTT	CASSQDWAGGDSPLHF
NA	NA	TRBV2	TRBJ2-7	TGTGCCAGCAGTTCCGAGAGGAGAGACGAGCAGTACTTC	CASSSERRDEQYF
TRBD1	NA	TRBV7-2	TRBJ2-3	TGTGCCAGCAGCTTAGCGGACAGGGTAGATACGCAGTATTTT	CASSLADRVDTQYF
TRBD1	NA	TRBV29-1	TRBJ2-3	TGCAGCGTGACAAGGACAGGGGGGTTAGATACGCAGTATTTT	CSVTRTGGLDTQYF
TRBD1	few	TRBV5-5	TRBJ1-3	TGTGCCAGCAGCTCCTTTTCGGGACAGGGAAGCTCTGGAAACACCATATATTTT	CASSSFSGQGSSGNTIYF
TRBD1	NA	TRBV27	TRBJ1-2	TGTGCCAGCAGTCTAGGGACAGGCTGGGGGTATGGCTACACCTTC	CASSLGTGWGYGYTF
TRBD1	NA	TRBV12-3/TRBV12-4	TRBJ2-1	TGTGCCAGCAGTGCTCGGACAGGTCGACTCTACAATGAGCAGTTCTTC	CASSARTGRLYNEQFF
NA	few	TRBV7-2	TRBJ1-1	TGTGCCAGCAGCTTTAATCGTGGGATAGCTTTCTTT	CASSFNRGIAFF
NA	NA	TRBV29-1	TRBJ1-2	TGCAGCGTTGAATCACTGTTGGGGCACTCGAGGAACTATGGCTACACCTTC	CSVESLLGHSRNYGYTF
NA	NA	TRBV24-1	TRBJ2-6	TGTGCCACCAGTGCACCAAATGAGGGGGCCAACGTCCTGACTTTC	CATSAPNEGANVLTF
NA	NA	TRBV20-1	TRBJ1-4	TGCAGTGCTCCCCGTTCAGGCGCCGCAACTAATGAAAAACTGTTTTTT	CSAPRSGAATNEKLFF